These T cell receptor beta chains were read from a single sample in a study of PD-L1 blockade in urothelial cancer. TCRdb's table, derived via immunoSEQ multiplex PCR, lists solely in-frame clones and lacks some. Among around 63,000 clones, about four fifths were seen once, and the ten largest hold more than 5.5%. The material sequenced was PBMCs, taken around atezolizumab (anti-PD-L1) treatment. Every receptor here comes from a man between 65 and 85 years old with urothelial cancer. Both conserved end residues are part of each CDR3. The D gene is left open where the match is weak. Only part of the rows carry a size: once, few, many, or a class if the clone is expanded.

abundance	v_gene	d_gene	len	j_gene	CDR3nt	CDR3aa
-	TRBV4-2	TRBD1	15	TRBJ2-7	TGTGCCAGCAGCCAAGACCCAGGGGGCCCCTACGAGCAGTACTTC	CASSQDPGGPYEQYF
-	TRBV10-3	TRBD2	15	TRBJ2-1	TGTGCCACCACGGGGCTAGCGGGGCAGGGGAATGAGCAGTTCTTC	CATTGLAGQGNEQFF
-	TRBV6-6	-	12	TRBJ2-1	TGTGCCAGCAGTTATGAGGGAGTTACCCAGTTCTTC	CASSYEGVTQFF
-	TRBV4-1	TRBD1	14	TRBJ1-1	TGCGCCAGCAGCCCTCAGGGGGCTGGCACTGAAGCTTTCTTT	CASSPQGAGTEAFF
-	TRBV11-2	-	16	TRBJ2-7	TGTGCCAGCAGCTTAGGATTTTTACAGGTCTCCTACGAGCAGTACTTC	CASSLGFLQVSYEQYF
few	TRBV12-5	-	11	TRBJ1-1	TGTGCTAGTGGTTCGTACAGGGCGGCTTTCTTT	CASGSYRAAFF
few	TRBV19	TRBD2	17	TRBJ2-1	TGTGCCAGTAGTATTCGGAGAGCGGGAACTAAAGAAAATGAGCAGTTCTTC	CASSIRRAGTKENEQFF
-	TRBV7-2	TRBD2	19	TRBJ2-3	TGTGCCAGCAGCTTATCTGGCCTAGCGGGAGGGTGGGAGAGCGATACGCAGTATTTT	CASSLSGLAGGWESDTQYF
medium-sized	TRBV7-8	TRBD2	17	TRBJ2-7	TGTGCCAGCAGCTTATCCATGGGGGAGGGACCCTCCTACGAGCAGTACTTC	CASSLSMGEGPSYEQYF
once	TRBV5-1	TRBD2	15	TRBJ2-3	TGCGCCAGCAGCTTGGTGCGGGGGGGTTCAGATACGCAGTATTTT	CASSLVRGGSDTQYF
-	TRBV5-6	TRBD1	17	TRBJ2-4	TGTGCCAGCAGCTTGTATGGGACAGAGCTAGCCAAAAACATTCAGTACTTC	CASSLYGTELAKNIQYF
-	TRBV10-3	-	12	TRBJ1-6	TGTGCCATCAGTGGGAGTCGGTCACCCCTCCACTTT	CAISGSRSPLHF
once	TRBV5-4	TRBD2	16	TRBJ2-3	TGTGCCAGCAGCCCGTCCGGGGGGGGCAACACAGATACGCAGTATTTT	CASSPSGGGNTDTQYF
-	TRBV5-5	TRBD1	12	TRBJ2-7	TGTGCCAGCAGCTGGACAGGGGATGAGCAGTACTTC	CASSWTGDEQYF
-	TRBV27	-	17	TRBJ2-5	TGTGCCAGCAGTTTATCCTGGGTGACGGGGGAACAAGAGACCCAGTACTTC	CASSLSWVTGEQETQYF
-	TRBV11-3	TRBD2	17	TRBJ2-3	TGTGCCAGCAGCCCCTATACAGGTCGGGAGGGGACAGATACGCAGTATTTT	CASSPYTGREGTDTQYF
-	TRBV5-1	-	13	TRBJ2-7	TGCGCCAGCAGCCCAGGGGCTAGCTACGAGCAGTACTTC	CASSPGASYEQYF
-	TRBV29-1	TRBD2	13	TRBJ2-1	TGCAGCGTTGATAGCGGGAGGGCCCTTGAGCAGTTCTTC	CSVDSGRALEQFF
-	TRBV11-2	-	16	TRBJ1-2	TGTGCCAGCAGCCCCATCTCGGGGATTTTCCTCTATGGCTACACCTTC	CASSPISGIFLYGYTF
-	TRBV9	-	14	TRBJ2-1	TGTGCCAGCAGCCCGAGGAGCTCCTACAATGAGCAGTTCTTC	CASSPRSSYNEQFF
-	TRBV6-1	TRBD1	14	TRBJ1-2	TGTGCCAGCAGGACTCCGGGACAGAGTATCGGCTACACCTTC	CASRTPGQSIGYTF
-	TRBV4-1	TRBD1	16	TRBJ1-2	TGCGCCAGCAGCCAAGATTTCTCAGGGGGCGCATCTGGCTACACCTTC	CASSQDFSGGASGYTF
few	TRBV6-6	-	13	TRBJ1-6	TGTGCCAGCAGCCGCCAGAAGGGGTCACCCCTCCACTTT	CASSRQKGSPLHF
-	TRBV19	-	14	TRBJ1-5	TGTGCCAGTAGTATCAACTACAGGGATCAGCCCCAGCATTTT	CASSINYRDQPQHF
-	TRBV29-1	TRBD2	13	TRBJ2-1	TGCAGCGTTGAGGGACTAGCGGGAAACGAGCAGTTCTTC	CSVEGLAGNEQFF
-	TRBV9	TRBD1	15	TRBJ1-1	TGTGCCAGCAGCAGAGAGACAGGGGATAGCACTGAAGCTTTCTTT	CASSRETGDSTEAFF
-	TRBV4-3	TRBD1	15	TRBJ1-2	TGCGCCAGCAGCCATACGGACAGGGATAACTATGGCTACACCTTC	CASSHTDRDNYGYTF
-	TRBV6-1	-	13	TRBJ2-3	TGTGCCAGCAGTGAATTGAGGAGGGATACGCAGTATTTT	CASSELRRDTQYF
-	TRBV6-5	TRBD1	14	TRBJ2-7	TGTGCCAGCAGTTACCGTGGACAGGCCCCCGAGCAGTACTTC	CASSYRGQAPEQYF
-	TRBV27	TRBD1	15	TRBJ1-4	TGTGCCAGCAGTCCATCAGGGACAGGGGATGAAAAACTGTTTTTT	CASSPSGTGDEKLFF
few	TRBV1	-	16	TRBJ2-7	TGCACCAGCAGCCAATGGACAGGGGACTTCATAGGCGAGCAGTACTTC	CTSSQWTGDFIGEQYF
-	TRBV4-1	TRBD2	18	TRBJ2-2	TGCGCCAGCAGCCAAGATCTTACGCGGGGGGGCGACACCGGGGAGCTGTTTTTT	CASSQDLTRGGDTGELFF
-	TRBV9	TRBD1	16	TRBJ1-2	TGTGCCAGCAGCGTAGGGCCAGGGGGCCTCGGCTATGGCTACACCTTC	CASSVGPGGLGYGYTF